The TCR beta chain described here comes from a study of CD4 T cells in relation to SARS-CoV-2 and coronaviruses. Overall study: TCR beta CDR3s were sequenced after approximately ten-day antigen culture of PBMCs.

Sequencing was performed with immunoSEQ multiplex PCR; in TCRdb, only in-frame clones are kept and a portion is missing. The table records 25,000 to 30,000 clones, 74% of them present only once. Study conclusions and caveats: Samples before the pandemic and after infection were not matched within any donor.

The unexposed donors gave CD4+ T cells in about 2011-2019, prior to COVID-19. The cells were cultured for 10 days before CD4+ T cells were isolated. Cells permitting, SARS-CoV-2 S/N and four cold-coronavirus spikes were tested on unexposed-donor CD4+ T cells. Germline values: CDR1 SGDLS, CDR2 YYNGEE. The CDR3 length is 16 residues. Trimming shortened V by 4 bases and J by 0 bases, and 15 bases separated the two germline ends. Concerning this clone itself: Antigen specificity is unknown.

The sequencing sample was made of CD4+ T cells from PBMCs, cultured in vitro. This sequence originates from a human donor in good health. The rearrangement links TRBV9 to TRBJ2-3, with a tentative D call TRBD1 (6 bases). CDR3: CASSTGQDPSTDTQYF. CDR3 bases: TGTGCCAGCAGCACAGGGCAGGACCCTAGCACAGATACGCAGTATTTT.